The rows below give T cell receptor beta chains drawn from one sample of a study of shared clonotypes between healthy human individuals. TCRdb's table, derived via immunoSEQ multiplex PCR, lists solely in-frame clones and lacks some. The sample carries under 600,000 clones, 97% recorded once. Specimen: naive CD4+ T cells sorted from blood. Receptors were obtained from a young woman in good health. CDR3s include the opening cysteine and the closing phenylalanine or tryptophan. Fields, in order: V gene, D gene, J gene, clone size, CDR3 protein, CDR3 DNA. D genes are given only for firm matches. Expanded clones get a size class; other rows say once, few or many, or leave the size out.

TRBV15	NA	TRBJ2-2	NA	CATSRDQGSYTGELFF	TGTGCCACCAGCAGAGATCAGGGCAGTTACACCGGGGAGCTGTTTTTT
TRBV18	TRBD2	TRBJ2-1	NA	CASSPTTSGLDLYNEQFF	TGTGCCAGCTCCCCCACGACTAGCGGGCTCGACTTATACAATGAGCAGTTCTTC
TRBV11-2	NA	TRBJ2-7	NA	CASSLIALSYEQYF	TGTGCCAGCAGCTTAATCGCCTTAAGCTACGAGCAGTACTTC
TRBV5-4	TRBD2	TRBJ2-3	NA	CASSLKLAGSFTDTQYF	TGTGCCAGCAGCTTGAAACTAGCGGGAAGTTTCACAGATACGCAGTATTTT
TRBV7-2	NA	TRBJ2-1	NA	CASSLVRTYNEQFF	TGTGCCAGCAGCTTAGTTAGGACCTACAATGAGCAGTTCTTC
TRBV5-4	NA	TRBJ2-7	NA	CASSLAGGNYEQYF	TGTGCCAGCAGCTTGGCCGGGGGAAATTACGAGCAGTACTTC
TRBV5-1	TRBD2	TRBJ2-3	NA	CASSPGTSGDTQYF	TGCGCCAGCAGCCCCGGGACTAGCGGGGATACGCAGTATTTT
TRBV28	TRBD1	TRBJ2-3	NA	CASSVRTGSDTQYF	TGTGCCAGCAGTGTGAGGACAGGGTCAGATACGCAGTATTTT
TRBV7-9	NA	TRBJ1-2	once	CASSLTGESSIGYTF	TGTGCCAGCAGCTTAACCGGGGAATCAAGTATCGGCTACACCTTC
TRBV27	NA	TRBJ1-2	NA	CASSPPDSLFYHYTF	TGTGCCAGCAGTCCCCCGGACAGTCTTTTCTATCACTACACCTTC
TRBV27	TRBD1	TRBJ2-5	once	CASSSRGRETQYF	TGTGCCAGCAGTTCCAGGGGGCGAGAGACCCAGTACTTC
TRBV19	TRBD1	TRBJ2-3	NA	CATQDRAADTQYF	TGTGCCACTCAGGACAGGGCGGCAGATACGCAGTATTTT
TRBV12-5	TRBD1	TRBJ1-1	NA	CASGLVRGDRRNTEAFF	TGTGCTAGTGGTTTGGTACGGGGGGACAGAAGGAACACTGAAGCTTTCTTT
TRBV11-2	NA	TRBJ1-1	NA	CASSREENTEAFF	TGTGCCAGCAGCCGAGAAGAGAACACTGAAGCTTTCTTT
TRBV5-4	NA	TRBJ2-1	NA	CASRGARDDEGEQFF	TGTGCCAGCAGGGGTGCGAGGGATGATGAGGGTGAGCAGTTCTTC
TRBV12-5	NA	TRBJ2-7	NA	CASGLPQGVCCYEQYF	TGTGCTAGTGGTTTGCCCCAAGGGGTGTGCTGCTACGAGCAGTACTTC
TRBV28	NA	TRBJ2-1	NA	CASSFTSSLNEQFF	TGTGCCAGCAGTTTTACAAGTTCCCTCAATGAGCAGTTCTTC
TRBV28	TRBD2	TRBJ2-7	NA	CASSLFLAGVPFDEQYF	TGTGCCAGCAGTTTATTTCTAGCGGGAGTTCCTTTTGACGAGCAGTACTTC
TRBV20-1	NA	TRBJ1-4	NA	CSAPSPEKLFF	TGCAGTGCCCCGAGCCCTGAAAAACTGTTTTTT
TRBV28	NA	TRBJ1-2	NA	CASTPEGRPGNYGYTF	TGTGCCAGCACTCCTGAGGGCCGGCCAGGGAACTATGGCTACACCTTC
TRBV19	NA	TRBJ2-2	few	CASTLGYGELFF	TGTGCCAGTACCCTGGGGTACGGGGAGCTGTTTTTT
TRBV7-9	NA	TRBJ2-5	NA	CASSRWEAGETQYF	TGTGCCAGCAGTCGATGGGAGGCCGGGGAGACCCAGTACTTC
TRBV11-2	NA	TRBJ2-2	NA	CASSVSLVMNTGELFF	TGTGCCAGCAGCGTCTCCCTGGTGATGAACACCGGGGAGCTGTTTTTT
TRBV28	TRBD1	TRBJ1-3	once	CASSSPQGPGNTIYF	TGTGCCAGCAGTTCACCACAGGGGCCGGGAAACACCATATATTTT
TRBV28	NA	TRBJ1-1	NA	CASSYPRVEGGTEAFF	TGTGCCAGCAGTTACCCCAGGGTTGAGGGGGGCACTGAAGCTTTCTTT
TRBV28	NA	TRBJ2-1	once	CASSFDRVPGPNEQFF	TGTGCCAGCAGTTTTGATAGAGTTCCGGGGCCGAATGAGCAGTTCTTC
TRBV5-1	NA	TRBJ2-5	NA	CASSLAAEETQYF	TGCGCCAGCAGCTTGGCCGCGGAAGAGACCCAGTACTTC
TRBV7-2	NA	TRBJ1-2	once	CASSSMAYGYTF	TGTGCCAGCAGCTCGATGGCGTATGGCTACACCTTC
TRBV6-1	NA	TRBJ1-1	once	CASGTHGGDTEAFF	TGTGCCAGCGGAACCCACGGAGGGGACACTGAAGCTTTCTTT
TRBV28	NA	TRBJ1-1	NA	CASSLGWAEAFF	TGTGCCAGCAGTTTAGGTTGGGCTGAAGCTTTCTTT
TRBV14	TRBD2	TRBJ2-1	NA	CASSQYRTSGFHEQFF	TGTGCCAGCAGCCAATACCGGACTAGCGGGTTCCATGAGCAGTTCTTC
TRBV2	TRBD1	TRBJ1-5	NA	CASNPGQRAQPQHF	TGTGCCAGCAACCCGGGACAGAGAGCGCAGCCCCAGCATTTT
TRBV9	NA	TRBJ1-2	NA	CASSVARDGYTF	TGTGCCAGCAGCGTGGCAAGAGATGGCTACACCTTC
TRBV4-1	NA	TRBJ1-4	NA	CASSQDGRGAREKLFF	TGCGCCAGCAGCCAAGATGGAAGGGGTGCGAGGGAAAAACTGTTTTTT
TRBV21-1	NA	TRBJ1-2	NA	CASSSLDHRGGYTF	TGTGCCAGCAGCAGTTTAGACCACCGGGGGGGCTACACCTTC
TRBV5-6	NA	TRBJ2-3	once	CASSGAGRTQYF	TGTGCCAGCAGCGGGGCTGGTCGCACGCAGTATTTT
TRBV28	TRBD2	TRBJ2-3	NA	CASTPGLARYSTDTQYF	TGTGCCAGCACCCCGGGACTAGCGAGATATAGCACAGATACGCAGTATTTT
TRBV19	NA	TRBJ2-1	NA	CASIHNRMREGYEQFF	TGTGCCAGTATTCATAACAGGATGCGGGAAGGATATGAGCAGTTCTTC
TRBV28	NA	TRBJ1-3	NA	CASRGVSVGNTIYF	TGTGCCAGCAGAGGAGTATCGGTGGGGAACACCATATATTTT
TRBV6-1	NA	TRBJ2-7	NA	CASTGGVPYEQYF	TGTGCCAGCACAGGGGGGGTCCCCTACGAGCAGTACTTC
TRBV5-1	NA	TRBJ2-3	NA	CASSRVQGSTDTQYF	TGCGCCAGCAGCCGGGTCCAGGGTTCAACAGATACGCAGTATTTT
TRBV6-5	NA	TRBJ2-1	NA	CASSTTVSREQFF	TGTGCCAGCAGTACTACGGTCTCCCGCGAGCAGTTCTTC
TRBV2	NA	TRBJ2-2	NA	CASSEDRPGTGELFF	TGTGCCAGCAGTGAAGATCGTCCGGGCACCGGGGAGCTGTTTTTT
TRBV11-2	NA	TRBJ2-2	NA	CASSLDRVGAAGELFF	TGTGCCAGCAGCTTAGATCGGGTAGGGGCTGCCGGGGAGCTGTTTTTT
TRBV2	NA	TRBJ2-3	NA	CATLEIRTDTQYF	TGTGCCACCCTAGAAATACGCACAGATACGCAGTATTTT
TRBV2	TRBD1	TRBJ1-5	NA	CASSAGTGTLFNQPQHF	TGTGCCAGCAGCGCTGGGACAGGGACACTTTTCAATCAGCCCCAGCATTTT
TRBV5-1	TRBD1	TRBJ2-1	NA	CASSSRDRGYNEQFF	TGCGCCAGCAGCAGCCGGGACAGGGGCTACAATGAGCAGTTCTTC
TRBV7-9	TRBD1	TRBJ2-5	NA	CASSKTGVQETQYF	TGTGCCAGCAGCAAAACAGGGGTCCAAGAGACCCAGTACTTC
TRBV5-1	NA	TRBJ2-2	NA	CASSEGPNTGELFF	TGCGCCAGCAGCGAGGGGCCGAACACCGGGGAGCTGTTTTTT
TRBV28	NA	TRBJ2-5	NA	CASSSGTVKETQYF	TGTGCCAGCAGTTCCGGGACGGTGAAAGAGACCCAGTACTTC
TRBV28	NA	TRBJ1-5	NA	CASSLARGGNQPQHF	TGTGCCAGCAGTTTAGCTAGGGGTGGCAATCAGCCCCAGCATTTT
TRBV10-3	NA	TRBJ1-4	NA	CAISEGGEKLFF	TGTGCCATCAGTGAGGGAGGAGAAAAACTGTTTTTT
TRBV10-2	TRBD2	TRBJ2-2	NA	CASSAASAGVTGELFF	TGCGCCAGCAGTGCGGCGTCAGCGGGAGTCACCGGGGAGCTGTTTTTT
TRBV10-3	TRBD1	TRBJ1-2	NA	CAISEDSGQGFRGYGYTF	TGTGCCATCAGTGAGGACTCGGGACAGGGCTTCCGAGGCTATGGCTACACCTTC
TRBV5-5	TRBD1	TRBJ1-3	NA	CASSFNFRGQGIRNTIYF	TGTGCCAGCAGCTTTAATTTTCGAGGACAGGGAATTCGAAACACCATATATTTT
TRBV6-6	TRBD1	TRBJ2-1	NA	CASRGTGRNEQFF	TGTGCCAGCAGGGGGACAGGGAGGAATGAGCAGTTCTTC